This note documents a single TCR beta chain sequence. What it binds is not known. Germline V gene data show CDR1 as GTSNPN and CDR2 as SVGIG (reference sequence). V lost 5 bases to trimming and J lost 0 bases, with 17 bases between them. This CDR3 spans 16 amino acids. The data were obtained in a study of OX40 agonist ivuxolimab in advanced cancers. Study background: All patients had ivuxolimab intravenously every 2 weeks at 0.01 to 10 mg/kg. Broader study findings: On average, a greater number of expanded clones characterised CD8+ T cells relative to CD4+.

Sequenced by immunoSEQ multiplex PCR; TCRdb stores in-frame clones only, minus some. The profile shows approximately 50,000 clones, 70% to 90% of them singletons. Patients had blood sampled at baseline and again on cycle 4 day 1 and cycle 7 day 1. This receptor was identified in an adult with an advanced solid tumor such as melanoma, head and neck, liver or kidney cancer. The V gene is TRBV30, the J gene TRBJ2-1, with D maybe TRBD1 (6 bases). Sequenced here: CD4+ or CD8+ T cells sorted from blood, sampled in a trial of the OX40 agonist ivuxolimab. CDR3 in DNA: TGTGCCTGGGAGGGGGTGACAGGCGACTCCTACAATGAGCAGTTCTTC. This sequence encodes CAWEGVTGDSYNEQFF.